This T cell receptor (beta chain) was found in a study of cytomegalovirus exposure and HLA in healthy donors. At the level of the study: In a previous analysis, 100 million to 140 million unique TCR beta sequences were found from 150 million to 200 million T cells. Most genotyped donors, 81% of around 370, had Caucasian-associated genetic ancestry. The study's findings and limits: Some segments of the V type, notably TRBV6-2 and TRBV6-3, were excluded as indistinguishable.

Comments on this clone: The antigen is not known.

The CDR3 has 15 residues. Germline V gene sequence: CDR1 MDHEN, CDR2 SYDVKM. V lost 5 bases to trimming and J lost 1 base, with 12 bases between them. A multiplex PCR was run with 60 Vbeta primers and 13 Jbeta primers. TCRdb's copy holds only in-frame clones and misses some; the assay was immunoSEQ multiplex PCR. The sample shows about 95,000 clones, around 82% of them seen only once. Specimen: PBMCs. J is TRBJ1-5 and V is TRBV28, with D tentatively TRBD1 (5 bases). This receptor was taken from a man aged 30 to 39 in good health and CMV-seropositive. Written as DNA, the CDR3 is TGTGCCAGCAGTCGCACGGGGGGAAGCAATCAGCCCCAGCATTTT. It codes for CASSRTGGSNQPQHF. Variable domain in full (rest from reference TRBV28 and TRBJ1-5): DVKVTQSSRYLVKRTGEKVFLECVQDMDHENMFWYRQDPGLGLRLIYFSYDVKMKEKGDIPEGYSVSREKKERFSLILESASTNQTSMYLCASSRTGGSNQPQHFGDGTRLSIL.